This T cell receptor (beta chain) originates from a study of T cells in Graves' hyperthyroidism and ophthalmopathy. Germline-derived CDR1 and CDR2 are SGHAT and FQNNGV. This CDR3 has 11 amino acids. Trimming took off 5 bases at V and 10 bases at J, with 11 bases between the two ends. Amplification targeted TCR beta CDR3 regions from RNA transcripts. Initially, a first-round RT-PCR of the TCR CDR3 employed the HTBI primer set. One entry per CDR3 protein, called by TCRdb with MiXCR from the multiplex PCR reads. In the table there are approximately 590,000 distinct CDR3 sequences, roughly 50% of which are singletons. This clonotype was detected only a few times.

The chain has TRBV11-2 and TRBJ1-1, with a weak D call TRBD1 (5 bases). Input material: peripheral blood or thyroid tissue (not recorded which). This sequence was found in a woman between 18 and 29 years old with Graves' hyperthyroidism. The CDR3 nucleotides are TGTGCCAGCAGCCACACGGGGGGAGCTTTCTTT. Its protein product is CASSHTGGAFF.